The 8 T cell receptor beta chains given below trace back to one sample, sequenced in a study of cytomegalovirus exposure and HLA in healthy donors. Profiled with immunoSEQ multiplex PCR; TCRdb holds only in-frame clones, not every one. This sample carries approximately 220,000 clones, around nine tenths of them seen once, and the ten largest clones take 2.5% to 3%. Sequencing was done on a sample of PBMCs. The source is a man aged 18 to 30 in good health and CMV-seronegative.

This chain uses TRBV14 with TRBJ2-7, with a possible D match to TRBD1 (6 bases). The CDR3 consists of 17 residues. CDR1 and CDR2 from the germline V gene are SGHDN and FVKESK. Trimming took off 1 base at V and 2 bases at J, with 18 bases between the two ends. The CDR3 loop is CASSQAAGTHRTYEQYF. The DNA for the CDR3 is TGTGCCAGCAGCCAAGCCGCCGGGACACATAGGACCTACGAGCAGTACTTC.

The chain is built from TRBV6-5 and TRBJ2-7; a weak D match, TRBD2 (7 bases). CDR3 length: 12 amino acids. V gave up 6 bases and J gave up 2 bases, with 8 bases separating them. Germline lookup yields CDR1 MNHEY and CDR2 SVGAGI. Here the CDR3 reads CASRGGPYEQYF. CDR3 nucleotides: TGTGCCAGCAGGGGGGGGCCCTACGAGCAGTACTTC.

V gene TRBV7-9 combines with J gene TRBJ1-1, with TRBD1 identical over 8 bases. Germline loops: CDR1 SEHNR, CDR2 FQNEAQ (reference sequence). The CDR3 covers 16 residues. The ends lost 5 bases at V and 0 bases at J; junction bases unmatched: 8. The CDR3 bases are TGTGCCAGCAGCCAAGTCGGGACAGGCATGAACACTGAAGCTTTCTTT. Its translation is CASSQVGTGMNTEAFF.

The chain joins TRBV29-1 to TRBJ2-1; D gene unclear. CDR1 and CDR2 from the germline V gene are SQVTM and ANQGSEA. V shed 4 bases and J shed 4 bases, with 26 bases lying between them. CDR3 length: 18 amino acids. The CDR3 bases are TGCAGCGTTGTCGTCTCCGGAACCCTATACAGCTTATACAATGAGCAGTTCTTC. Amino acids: CSVVVSGTLYSLYNEQFF.

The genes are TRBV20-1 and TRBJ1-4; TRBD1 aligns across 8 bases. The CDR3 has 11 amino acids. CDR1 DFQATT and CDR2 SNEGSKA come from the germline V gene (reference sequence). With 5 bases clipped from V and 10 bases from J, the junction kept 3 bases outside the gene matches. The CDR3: CSAGQGGKLFF. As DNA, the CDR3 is TGCAGTGCTGGACAGGGTGGAAAACTGTTTTTT.

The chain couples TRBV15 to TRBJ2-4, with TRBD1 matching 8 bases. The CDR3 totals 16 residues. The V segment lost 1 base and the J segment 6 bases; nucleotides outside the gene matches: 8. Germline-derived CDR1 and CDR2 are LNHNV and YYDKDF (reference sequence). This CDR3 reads CATSRGDRTLGNIQYF. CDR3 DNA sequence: TGTGCCACCAGCAGAGGGGACAGGACCCTTGGAAACATTCAGTACTTC.

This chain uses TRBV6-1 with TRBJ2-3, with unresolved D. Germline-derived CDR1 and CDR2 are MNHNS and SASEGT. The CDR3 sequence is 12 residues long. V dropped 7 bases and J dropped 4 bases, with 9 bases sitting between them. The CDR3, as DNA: TGTGCCAGCACGTTGGGCGCAGATACGCAGTATTTT. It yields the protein CASTLGADTQYF.

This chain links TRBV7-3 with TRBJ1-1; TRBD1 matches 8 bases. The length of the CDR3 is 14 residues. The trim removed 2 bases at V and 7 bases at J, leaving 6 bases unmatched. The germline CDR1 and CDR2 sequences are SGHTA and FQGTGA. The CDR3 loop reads CASSLSRTGGEAFF. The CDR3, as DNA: TGTGCCAGCAGCTTATCCCGCACAGGGGGTGAAGCTTTCTTT.